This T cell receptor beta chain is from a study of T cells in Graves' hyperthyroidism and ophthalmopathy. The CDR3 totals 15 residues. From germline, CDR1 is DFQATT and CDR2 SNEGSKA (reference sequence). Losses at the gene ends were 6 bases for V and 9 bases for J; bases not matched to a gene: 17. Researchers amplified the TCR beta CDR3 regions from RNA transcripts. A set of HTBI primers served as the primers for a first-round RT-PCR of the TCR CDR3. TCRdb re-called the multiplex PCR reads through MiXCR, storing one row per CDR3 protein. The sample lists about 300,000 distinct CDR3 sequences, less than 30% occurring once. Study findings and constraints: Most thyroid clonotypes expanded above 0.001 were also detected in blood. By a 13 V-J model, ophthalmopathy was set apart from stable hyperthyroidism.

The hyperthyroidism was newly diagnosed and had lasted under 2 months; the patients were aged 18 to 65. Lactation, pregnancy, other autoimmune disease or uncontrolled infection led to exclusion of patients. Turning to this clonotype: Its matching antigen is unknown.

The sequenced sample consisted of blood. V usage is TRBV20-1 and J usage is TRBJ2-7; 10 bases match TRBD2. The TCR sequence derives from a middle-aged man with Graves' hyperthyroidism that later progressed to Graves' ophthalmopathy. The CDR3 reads CSAGPYSGRLVRQYF. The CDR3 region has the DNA TGCAGTGCGGGCCCCTATAGCGGGAGGTTAGTACGGCAGTACTTC.